A selection of T cell receptor beta chains follows, all from one sample in a study of CD8 T cells in Susac syndrome. Each CDR3 protein gets one entry after TCRdb re-called the immunoSEQ multiplex PCR reads with MiXCR. The table has roughly 190,000 distinct CDR3 sequences, about 94% seen once. Sequences were obtained from CD4+ T cells from PBMCs. The source of these receptors is a human donor in good health. CDR3s include the opening cysteine and the closing phenylalanine or tryptophan. Fields, in order: D gene, J gene, clone size, V gene, CDR3 DNA, CDR3 protein. The D gene is left open where the match is weak. The size entry is marked missing in some rows and otherwise reads once, few, many or a size class.

D: NA
J: TRBJ1-5
size: NA
V: TRBV2
DNA: TGTGCCAGCAGTGTCGCCGTCAGCGGCAACCATCAGCCCCAGCATTTT
CDR3: CASSVAVSGNHQPQHF

D: TRBD2
J: TRBJ2-1
size: NA
V: TRBV13
DNA: TGTGCCAGCAGCCCTGACGGGGGACTAGCGGGGGGATCCTACAATGAGCAGTTCTTC
CDR3: CASSPDGGLAGGSYNEQFF

D: TRBD1
J: TRBJ1-5
size: NA
V: TRBV6-2/TRBV6-3
DNA: TGTGCCAGCAGTTACCCCCCGGGACAGGGCAACAATCAGCCCCAGCATTTT
CDR3: CASSYPPGQGNNQPQHF

D: NA
J: TRBJ2-7
size: NA
V: TRBV5-1
DNA: TGCGCCAGCAGCCCTCAGGCCCGTACCTACGAGCAGTACTTC
CDR3: CASSPQARTYEQYF

D: TRBD2
J: TRBJ2-5
size: NA
V: TRBV20-1
DNA: TGCAGTGCTCCGACAGTTTTGGCGGGGGTGAAGACCCAGTACTTC
CDR3: CSAPTVLAGVKTQYF

D: NA
J: TRBJ2-1
size: NA
V: TRBV7-2
DNA: TGTGCCAGCAGCCCCAGTCGTGCCAACAATGAGCAGTTCTTC
CDR3: CASSPSRANNEQFF

D: TRBD2
J: TRBJ2-7
size: NA
V: TRBV7-9
DNA: TGTGCCAGCAGCTTAGATCTAGCGGGGTACGAGCAGTACTTC
CDR3: CASSLDLAGYEQYF

D: NA
J: TRBJ2-3
size: NA
V: TRBV6-2/TRBV6-3
DNA: TGTGCCAGCACCAGGACGCCCCATACGCAGTATTTT
CDR3: CASTRTPHTQYF

D: NA
J: TRBJ1-4
size: once
V: TRBV2
DNA: TGTGCCAGCAGTGATACCGGGACCCCGACGGATGAAAAACTGTTTTTT
CDR3: CASSDTGTPTDEKLFF

D: NA
J: TRBJ1-2
size: NA
V: TRBV7-9
DNA: TGTGCCAGCCGGGAGCTTGGGGGGCGCCCTGGCTACACCTTC
CDR3: CASRELGGRPGYTF

D: NA
J: TRBJ1-2
size: NA
V: TRBV20-1
DNA: TGCGGTCAAGGCGGAGTCGGATCTGGCTACACCTTC
CDR3: CGQGGVGSGYTF

D: NA
J: TRBJ1-1
size: NA
V: TRBV12-3/TRBV12-4
DNA: TGTGCCAGCAGTTCCCTTTTCGGCGGCGCGCCTGGGGCTGAAGCTTTCTTT
CDR3: CASSSLFGGAPGAEAFF

D: TRBD2
J: TRBJ2-4
size: NA
V: TRBV6-2/TRBV6-3
DNA: TGTGCCAGCAGCCTCAGGGCGGGGGGGCGGAACATTCAGTACTTC
CDR3: CASSLRAGGRNIQYF

D: NA
J: TRBJ1-1
size: NA
V: TRBV28
DNA: TGTGCCAGCAGTCGGATGTTGAACACTGAAGCTTTCTTT
CDR3: CASSRMLNTEAFF

D: NA
J: TRBJ1-5
size: NA
V: TRBV20-1
DNA: TGCAGTGCTAGACCCAGGACAGTAGGAGGGGGGCCCCAGCATTTT
CDR3: CSARPRTVGGGPQHF

D: NA
J: TRBJ2-7
size: NA
V: TRBV7-3
DNA: TGTGCCAGCAGCTTAACGAGGATTTCCTACGAGCAGTACTTC
CDR3: CASSLTRISYEQYF

D: NA
J: TRBJ1-4
size: NA
V: TRBV20-1
DNA: TGCAGTGCCCCCCGCCGGACTGACTATAATGAAAAACTGTTTTTT
CDR3: CSAPRRTDYNEKLFF

D: NA
J: TRBJ2-2
size: NA
V: TRBV5-1
DNA: TGCGCCAGCAGCTTGATCCAGGGTCACGGGGAGCTGTTTTTT
CDR3: CASSLIQGHGELFF

D: NA
J: TRBJ2-7
size: NA
V: TRBV20-1
DNA: TGCAGTGCTCGAGAGGCCTACGAGCAGTACTTC
CDR3: CSAREAYEQYF

D: NA
J: TRBJ2-2
size: NA
V: TRBV12-3/TRBV12-4
DNA: TGTGCCAGCTCCCGGGGGCTGGACACCGGGGAGCTGTTTTTT
CDR3: CASSRGLDTGELFF

D: NA
J: TRBJ2-7
size: few
V: TRBV7-8
DNA: TGTGCCAGCAGCTTAGCAACCCAGGGCTACGAGCAGTACTTC
CDR3: CASSLATQGYEQYF

D: NA
J: TRBJ2-5
size: NA
V: TRBV7-9
DNA: TGTGCCAGCAGAATAGCAGAGACCCAGTACTTC
CDR3: CASRIAETQYF

D: NA
J: TRBJ1-6
size: NA
V: TRBV12-3/TRBV12-4
DNA: TGTGCCAGCAGTTTGGGTGGGAGGCCCCTCCACTTT
CDR3: CASSLGGRPLHF

D: NA
J: TRBJ2-7
size: NA
V: TRBV7-8
DNA: TGTGCCAGCAGCTTAGCGCTCGAGCAGTACTTC
CDR3: CASSLALEQYF

D: NA
J: TRBJ2-7
size: NA
V: TRBV4-2
DNA: TGTGCCAGCAGCCAGGCTTGGGACGTTTCCTACGAGCAGTACTTC
CDR3: CASSQAWDVSYEQYF

D: NA
J: TRBJ2-1
size: NA
V: TRBV6-6
DNA: TGTGCCAGCACAATGGGGACTTCTTACAATGAGCAGTTCTTC
CDR3: CASTMGTSYNEQFF

D: TRBD1
J: TRBJ1-2
size: NA
V: TRBV30
DNA: TGTGCCTGGGGACAGGGACAACTCTATGGCTACACCTTC
CDR3: CAWGQGQLYGYTF

D: TRBD2
J: TRBJ2-6
size: NA
V: TRBV7-2
DNA: TGTGCCAGCAGCTTGGGGGGGAGGGACTCTGGGGCCAACGTCCTGACTTTC
CDR3: CASSLGGRDSGANVLTF

D: TRBD1
J: TRBJ2-1
size: NA
V: TRBV14
DNA: TGTGCCAGCAGCTCAAGGACAGGGACACTGGACTACAATGAGCAGTTCTTC
CDR3: CASSSRTGTLDYNEQFF

D: TRBD2
J: TRBJ2-1
size: NA
V: TRBV19
DNA: TGTGCCAGTAGTATAGTCTCCAGCGGGGGGACTTCCTACAATGAGCAGTTCTTC
CDR3: CASSIVSSGGTSYNEQFF

D: NA
J: TRBJ1-1
size: NA
V: TRBV19
DNA: TGTGCCAGTAGCCCATCATGGACAGAGATGAACACTGAAGCTTTCTTT
CDR3: CASSPSWTEMNTEAFF

D: NA
J: TRBJ1-1
size: NA
V: TRBV29-1
DNA: TGCAGCGTTGAAGATAGCTATAGCAATGAAGCTTTCTTT
CDR3: CSVEDSYSNEAFF

D: TRBD2
J: TRBJ2-7
size: NA
V: TRBV29-1
DNA: TGCAGCGTTGAGTCGGGGGGGCCGTACGAGCAGTACTTC
CDR3: CSVESGGPYEQYF

D: NA
J: TRBJ2-4
size: NA
V: TRBV25-1
DNA: TGTGCCAGCAGTGAGAGCAGACTAGCCCAAGGGGGCATTCAGTACTTC
CDR3: CASSESRLAQGGIQYF

D: NA
J: TRBJ2-3
size: NA
V: TRBV19
DNA: TGTGCCAGTACCTCGCGAGATACGCAGTATTTT
CDR3: CASTSRDTQYF

D: NA
J: TRBJ1-3
size: NA
V: TRBV24-1
DNA: TGTGCCACCAGTGATCAGGGGAGCTCTGGAAACACCATATATTTT
CDR3: CATSDQGSSGNTIYF

D: NA
J: TRBJ1-1
size: NA
V: TRBV2
DNA: TGTGCCAGCAAGGTGGAGATCTTGAACACTGAAGCTTTCTTT
CDR3: CASKVEILNTEAFF

D: NA
J: TRBJ2-1
size: once
V: TRBV4-1
DNA: TGCGCCAGCAGCCAACAGCGGTCCTACAATGAGCAGTTCTTC
CDR3: CASSQQRSYNEQFF

D: NA
J: TRBJ1-1
size: NA
V: TRBV18
DNA: TGTGCCAGCTCACCTGCTAGTGGGGGCACTGAAGCTTTCTTT
CDR3: CASSPASGGTEAFF

D: NA
J: TRBJ2-5
size: NA
V: TRBV28
DNA: TGTGCCAGCAGTTCTCCGGGGCAGTGGCAAGAGACCCAGTACTTC
CDR3: CASSSPGQWQETQYF